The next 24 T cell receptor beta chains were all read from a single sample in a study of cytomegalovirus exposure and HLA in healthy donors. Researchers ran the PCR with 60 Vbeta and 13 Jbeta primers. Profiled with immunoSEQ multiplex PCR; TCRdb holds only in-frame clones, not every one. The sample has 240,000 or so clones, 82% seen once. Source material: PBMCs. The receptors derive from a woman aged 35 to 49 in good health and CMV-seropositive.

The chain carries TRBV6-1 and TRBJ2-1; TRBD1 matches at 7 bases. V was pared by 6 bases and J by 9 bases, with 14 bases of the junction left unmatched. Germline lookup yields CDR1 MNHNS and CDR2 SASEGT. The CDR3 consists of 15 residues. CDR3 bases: TGTGCCAGCAGCGTCCGACAGGGCACAGGTTTTGAGCAGTTCTTC. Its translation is CASSVRQGTGFEQFF.

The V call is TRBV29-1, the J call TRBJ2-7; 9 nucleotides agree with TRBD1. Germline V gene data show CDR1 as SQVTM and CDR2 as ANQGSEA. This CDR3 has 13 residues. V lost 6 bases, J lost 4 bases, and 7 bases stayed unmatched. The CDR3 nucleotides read TGCAGCGTGACCCTGGACAGGGGATACGAGCAGTACTTC. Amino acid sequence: CSVTLDRGYEQYF.

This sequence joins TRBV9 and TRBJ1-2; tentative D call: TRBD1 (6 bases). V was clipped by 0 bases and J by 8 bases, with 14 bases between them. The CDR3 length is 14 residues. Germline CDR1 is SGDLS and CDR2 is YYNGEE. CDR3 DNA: TGTGCCAGCAGCGTAGGTCTGGGGGCTGAAGGCTACACCTTC. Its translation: CASSVGLGAEGYTF.

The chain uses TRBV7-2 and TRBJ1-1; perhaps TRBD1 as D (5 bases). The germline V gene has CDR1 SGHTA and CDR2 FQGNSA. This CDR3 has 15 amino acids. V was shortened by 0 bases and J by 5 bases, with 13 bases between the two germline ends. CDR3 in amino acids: CASSLARVRGTEAFF. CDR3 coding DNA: TGTGCCAGCAGCTTAGCGAGGGTGCGGGGGACTGAAGCTTTCTTT.

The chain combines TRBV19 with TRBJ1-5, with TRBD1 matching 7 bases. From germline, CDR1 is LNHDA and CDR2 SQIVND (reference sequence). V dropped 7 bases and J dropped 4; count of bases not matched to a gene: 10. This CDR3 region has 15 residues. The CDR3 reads CASTLDRARNQPQHF. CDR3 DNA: TGTGCCAGTACCTTAGACAGGGCGAGGAATCAGCCCCAGCATTTT.

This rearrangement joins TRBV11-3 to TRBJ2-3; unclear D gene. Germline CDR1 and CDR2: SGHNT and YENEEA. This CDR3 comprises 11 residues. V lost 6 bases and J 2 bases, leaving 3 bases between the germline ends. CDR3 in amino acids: CASSLTDTQYF. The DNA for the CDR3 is TGTGCCAGCAGTCTCACAGATACGCAGTATTTT.

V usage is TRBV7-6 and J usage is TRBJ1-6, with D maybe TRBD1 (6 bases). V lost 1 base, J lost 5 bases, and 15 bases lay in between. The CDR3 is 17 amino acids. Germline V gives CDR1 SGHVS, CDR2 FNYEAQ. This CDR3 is CASSLGAQGSDNSPLHF. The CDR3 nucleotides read TGTGCCAGCAGCTTAGGGGCGCAGGGGAGTGATAATTCACCCCTCCACTTT.

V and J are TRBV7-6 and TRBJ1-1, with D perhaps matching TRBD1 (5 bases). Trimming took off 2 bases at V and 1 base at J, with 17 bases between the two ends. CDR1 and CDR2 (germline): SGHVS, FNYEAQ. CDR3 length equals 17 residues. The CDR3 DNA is TGTGCCAGCAGCTTAAGCCTCAGGGAGGGCCCGAACACTGAAGCTTTCTTT. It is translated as CASSLSLREGPNTEAFF.

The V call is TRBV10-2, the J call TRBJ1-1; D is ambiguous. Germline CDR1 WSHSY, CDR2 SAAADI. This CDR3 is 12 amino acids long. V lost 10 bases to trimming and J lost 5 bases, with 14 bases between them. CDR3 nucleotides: TGCGCCACCCGGGGAGTGGGGACTGAAGCTTTCTTT. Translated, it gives CATRGVGTEAFF.

The CDR3 DNA reads as TGCGCCAGCAGCCGCGGCCTGGGTGAGACCCAGTACTTC. It translates to CASSRGLGETQYF. The rearrangement joins TRBV5-1 to TRBJ2-5; D is uncertain. Germline V gives CDR1 SGHRS, CDR2 YFSETQ. Trimming pared 4 bases from V and 5 bases from J, leaving 12 bases between. The CDR3 consists of 13 residues.

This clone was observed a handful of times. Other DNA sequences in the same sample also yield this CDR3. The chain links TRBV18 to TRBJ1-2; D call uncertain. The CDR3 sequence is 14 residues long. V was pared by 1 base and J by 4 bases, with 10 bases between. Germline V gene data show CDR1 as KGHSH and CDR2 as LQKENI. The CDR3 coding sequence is TGTGCCAGCTCACCACGGACGGGGATCTATGGCTACACCTTC. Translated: CASSPRTGIYGYTF.

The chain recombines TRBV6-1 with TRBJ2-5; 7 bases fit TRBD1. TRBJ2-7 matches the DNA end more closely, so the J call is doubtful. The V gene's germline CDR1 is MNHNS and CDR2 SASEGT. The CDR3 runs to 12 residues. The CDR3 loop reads CATHRQGHEQYF. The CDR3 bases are TGTGCCACCCACCGACAGGGCCACGAGCAGTACTTC.

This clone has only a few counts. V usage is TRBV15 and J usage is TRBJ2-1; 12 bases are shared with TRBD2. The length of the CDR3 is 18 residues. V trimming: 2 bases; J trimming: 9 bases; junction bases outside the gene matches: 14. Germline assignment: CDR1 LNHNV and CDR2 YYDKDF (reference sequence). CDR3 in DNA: TGTGCCACCAGCAGATCTAGCGGGGGGGCCGGAGTGATCGGTGAGCAGTTCTTC. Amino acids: CATSRSSGGAGVIGEQFF.

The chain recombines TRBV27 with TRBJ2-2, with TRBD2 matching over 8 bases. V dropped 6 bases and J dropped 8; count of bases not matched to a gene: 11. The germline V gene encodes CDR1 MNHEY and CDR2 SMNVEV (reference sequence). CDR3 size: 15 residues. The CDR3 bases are TGTGCCAGCAGACTGGGGAGGGCGGGAGGTGGGGAGCTGTTTTTT. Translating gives CASRLGRAGGGELFF.

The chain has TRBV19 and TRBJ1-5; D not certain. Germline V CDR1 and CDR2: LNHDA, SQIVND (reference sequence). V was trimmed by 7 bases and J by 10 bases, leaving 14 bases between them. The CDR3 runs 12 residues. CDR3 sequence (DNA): TGTGCCAGTACCATAGCTGGAGGTCCCCAGCATTTT. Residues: CASTIAGGPQHF.

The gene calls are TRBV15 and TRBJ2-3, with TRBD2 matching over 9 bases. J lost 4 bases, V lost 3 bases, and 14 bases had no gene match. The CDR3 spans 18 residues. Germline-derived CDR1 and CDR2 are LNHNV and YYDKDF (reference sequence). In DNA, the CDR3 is TGTGCCACCAGCAGGCGGAGTATAGCGGGAGTTATGGCAGATACGCAGTATTTT. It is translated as CATSRRSIAGVMADTQYF.

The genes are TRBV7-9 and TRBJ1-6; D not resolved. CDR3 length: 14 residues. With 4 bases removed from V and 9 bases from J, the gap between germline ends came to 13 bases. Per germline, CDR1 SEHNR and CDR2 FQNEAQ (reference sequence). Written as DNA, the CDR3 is TGTGCCAGCAGCTCCCCACGAGGGATTTCACCCCTCCACTTT. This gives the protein CASSSPRGISPLHF.

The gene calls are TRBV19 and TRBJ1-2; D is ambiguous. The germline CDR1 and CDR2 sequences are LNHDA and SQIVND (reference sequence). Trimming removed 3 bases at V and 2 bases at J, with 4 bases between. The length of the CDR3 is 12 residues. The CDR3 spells CASSMQNYGYTF. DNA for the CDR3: TGTGCCAGTAGTATGCAGAACTATGGCTACACCTTC.

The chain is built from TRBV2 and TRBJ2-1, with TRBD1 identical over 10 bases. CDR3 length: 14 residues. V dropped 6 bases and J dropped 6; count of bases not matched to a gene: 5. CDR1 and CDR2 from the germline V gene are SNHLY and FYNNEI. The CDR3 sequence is CASRDGTGVNEQFF. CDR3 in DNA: TGTGCCAGCAGAGACGGGACAGGGGTCAATGAGCAGTTCTTC.

CDR3 nucleotide sequence: TGTGCCAGTCGGACTAGCGGGGCCCACGAGCAGTACTTC. It translates to CASRTSGAHEQYF. The V and J genes are TRBV5-4 and TRBJ2-5; 12 nucleotides line up with TRBD2. The J call is in doubt because the DNA end fits TRBJ2-7 better. CDR1 is SGHNT, CDR2 YYREEE, per germline (reference sequence). The length of the CDR3 is 13 residues.

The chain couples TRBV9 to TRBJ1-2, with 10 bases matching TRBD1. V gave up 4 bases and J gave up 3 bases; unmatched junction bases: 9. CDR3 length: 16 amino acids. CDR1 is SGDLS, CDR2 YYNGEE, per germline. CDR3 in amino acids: CASSTGTGDDYYGYTF. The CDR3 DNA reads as TGTGCCAGCAGCACCGGGACAGGGGATGATTACTATGGCTACACCTTC.

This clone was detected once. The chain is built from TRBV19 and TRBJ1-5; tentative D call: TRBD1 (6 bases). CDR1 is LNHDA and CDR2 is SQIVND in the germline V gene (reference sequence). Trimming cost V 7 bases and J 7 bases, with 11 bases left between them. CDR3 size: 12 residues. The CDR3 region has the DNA TGTGCCAGTAAACAGGGCGGCCAGCCCCAGCATTTT. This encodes CASKQGGQPQHF.

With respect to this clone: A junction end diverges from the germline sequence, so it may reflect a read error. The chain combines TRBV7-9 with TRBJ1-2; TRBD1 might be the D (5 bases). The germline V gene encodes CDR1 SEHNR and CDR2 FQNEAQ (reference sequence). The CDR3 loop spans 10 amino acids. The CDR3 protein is CSSSRRGETF. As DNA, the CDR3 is TGTTCCAGCAGTCGGAGGGGAGAAACCTTC.

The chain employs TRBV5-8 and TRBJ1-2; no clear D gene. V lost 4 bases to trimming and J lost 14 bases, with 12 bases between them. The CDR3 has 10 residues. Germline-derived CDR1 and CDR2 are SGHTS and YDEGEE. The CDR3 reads CASSGPPVTF. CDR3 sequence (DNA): TGTGCCAGCAGCGGGCCTCCCGTGACCTTC.